This is a list of T cell receptor beta chains from one sample in a study of T cells in localized non-small cell lung cancer. Using immunoSEQ multiplex PCR, the repertoire was profiled, and TCRdb retains in-frame clones only, with some absent. The data hold about 52,000 clones, with roughly 86% observed a single time. This specimen was PBMCs, taken before any cancer treatment. The source is a female donor with stage II lung adenocarcinoma. The CDR3 runs from the conserved cysteine through the conserved F or W. Each record gives: D gene, clone size, CDR3 length, V gene, J gene, CDR3 protein, CDR3 DNA. D genes are given only for firm matches. Clone size is not always given. Where it is, it says once, few, many or a class for expanded clones.

D gene: TRBD2
clone size: NA
CDR3 length: 16
V gene: TRBV7-2
J gene: TRBJ2-5
CDR3 protein: CASSFPGTSRGETQYF
CDR3 DNA: TGTGCCAGCAGCTTCCCCGGGACTAGCCGGGGGGAGACCCAGTACTTC

D gene: NA
clone size: once
CDR3 length: 14
V gene: TRBV7-8
J gene: TRBJ2-7
CDR3 protein: CASSPRGGSYEQYF
CDR3 DNA: TGTGCCAGCAGCCCTAGGGGGGGAAGCTACGAGCAGTACTTC

D gene: NA
clone size: NA
CDR3 length: 13
V gene: TRBV10-1
J gene: TRBJ2-5
CDR3 protein: CASSRDSGETQYF
CDR3 DNA: TGCGCCAGCAGCCGGGACTCGGGAGAGACCCAGTACTTC

D gene: NA
clone size: NA
CDR3 length: 16
V gene: TRBV9
J gene: TRBJ2-1
CDR3 protein: CASSSSGGGPYNEQFF
CDR3 DNA: TGTGCCAGCAGCTCGTCTGGCGGGGGCCCCTACAATGAGCAGTTCTTC

D gene: NA
clone size: NA
CDR3 length: 16
V gene: TRBV5-1
J gene: TRBJ1-3
CDR3 protein: CASSLGSNGAGNTIYF
CDR3 DNA: TGCGCCAGCAGCTTGGGGTCTAATGGAGCTGGAAACACCATATATTTT

D gene: NA
clone size: NA
CDR3 length: 20
V gene: TRBV5-1
J gene: TRBJ1-1
CDR3 protein: CASSLVGSLRDTKADTEAFF
CDR3 DNA: TGCGCCAGCAGCTTGGTAGGGTCTTTGCGGGACACTAAGGCGGACACTGAAGCTTTCTTT

D gene: NA
clone size: few
CDR3 length: 14
V gene: TRBV19
J gene: TRBJ2-7
CDR3 protein: CASRKQDSSYEQYF
CDR3 DNA: TGTGCCAGTCGGAAGCAGGACAGCTCCTACGAGCAGTACTTC

D gene: NA
clone size: NA
CDR3 length: 16
V gene: TRBV15
J gene: TRBJ1-2
CDR3 protein: CATQAGDKGDNYGYTF
CDR3 DNA: TGTGCCACTCAAGCCGGGGACAAGGGAGATAACTATGGCTACACCTTC

D gene: NA
clone size: NA
CDR3 length: 13
V gene: TRBV6-6
J gene: TRBJ1-6
CDR3 protein: CASSEVNNSPLHF
CDR3 DNA: TGTGCCAGCTCCGAAGTTAATAATTCACCCCTCCACTTT

D gene: NA
clone size: once
CDR3 length: 15
V gene: TRBV5-6
J gene: TRBJ2-7
CDR3 protein: CASSPARDRPYEQYF
CDR3 DNA: TGTGCCAGCAGCCCGGCCAGGGACCGCCCCTACGAGCAGTACTTC

D gene: NA
clone size: NA
CDR3 length: 13
V gene: TRBV11-2
J gene: TRBJ1-2
CDR3 protein: CASSFLRVHGYTF
CDR3 DNA: TGTGCCAGCAGCTTTCTAAGGGTTCATGGCTACACCTTC

D gene: NA
clone size: NA
CDR3 length: 13
V gene: TRBV2
J gene: TRBJ1-1
CDR3 protein: CASSDRGGTEAFF
CDR3 DNA: TGTGCCAGCAGTGACAGGGGCGGAACTGAAGCTTTCTTT

D gene: TRBD1
clone size: NA
CDR3 length: 14
V gene: TRBV6-6
J gene: TRBJ1-2
CDR3 protein: CASSRTGGAVGYTF
CDR3 DNA: TGTGCCAGCAGTCGGACAGGAGGCGCGGTTGGCTACACCTTC

D gene: NA
clone size: once
CDR3 length: 11
V gene: TRBV2
J gene: TRBJ2-7
CDR3 protein: CASSGGYEQYF
CDR3 DNA: TGTGCCAGCAGTGGGGGCTACGAGCAGTACTTC

D gene: NA
clone size: few
CDR3 length: 12
V gene: TRBV7-9
J gene: TRBJ2-3
CDR3 protein: CASSPGLVTQYF
CDR3 DNA: TGTGCCAGCAGCCCAGGACTGGTTACGCAGTATTTT

D gene: NA
clone size: NA
CDR3 length: 17
V gene: TRBV4-2
J gene: TRBJ2-2
CDR3 protein: CASSLERRGANTGELFF
CDR3 DNA: TGTGCCAGCAGCTTGGAGCGGAGGGGGGCGAACACCGGGGAGCTGTTTTTT

D gene: TRBD1
clone size: NA
CDR3 length: 13
V gene: TRBV7-3
J gene: TRBJ1-1
CDR3 protein: CASSLDRGTEAFF
CDR3 DNA: TGTGCCAGCAGCTTAGACAGGGGGACTGAAGCTTTCTTT

D gene: TRBD1
clone size: NA
CDR3 length: 13
V gene: TRBV6-5
J gene: TRBJ1-2
CDR3 protein: CASRSGTEHGYTF
CDR3 DNA: TGTGCCAGCAGGTCCGGGACAGAACATGGCTACACCTTC

D gene: NA
clone size: NA
CDR3 length: 15
V gene: TRBV5-6
J gene: TRBJ2-3
CDR3 protein: CASSLSRTHGDTQYF
CDR3 DNA: TGTGCCAGCAGCTTGTCCAGGACCCACGGCGATACGCAGTATTTT

D gene: NA
clone size: NA
CDR3 length: 15
V gene: TRBV25-1
J gene: TRBJ1-1
CDR3 protein: CASSDQPGLNTEAFF
CDR3 DNA: TGTGCCAGCAGTGATCAGCCGGGCTTGAACACTGAAGCTTTCTTT

D gene: TRBD1
clone size: NA
CDR3 length: 16
V gene: TRBV30
J gene: TRBJ2-1
CDR3 protein: CAWSVRGTGAYNEQFF
CDR3 DNA: TGTGCCTGGAGTGTAAGGGGGACAGGCGCTTACAATGAGCAGTTCTTC

D gene: TRBD1
clone size: NA
CDR3 length: 16
V gene: TRBV18
J gene: TRBJ2-4
CDR3 protein: CASSSQQGAAKNIQYF
CDR3 DNA: TGTGCCAGCTCATCGCAACAGGGGGCGGCCAAAAACATTCAGTACTTC

D gene: NA
clone size: NA
CDR3 length: 13
V gene: TRBV5-8
J gene: TRBJ2-7
CDR3 protein: CASSLWTIYEQYF
CDR3 DNA: TGTGCCAGCAGCTTATGGACTATCTACGAGCAGTACTTC

D gene: NA
clone size: NA
CDR3 length: 15
V gene: TRBV5-4
J gene: TRBJ2-5
CDR3 protein: CASSSTGPLRETQYF
CDR3 DNA: TGTGCCAGCAGCTCAACGGGACCGCTGAGGGAGACCCAGTACTTC

D gene: NA
clone size: NA
CDR3 length: 17
V gene: TRBV5-6
J gene: TRBJ1-6
CDR3 protein: CASSLSRGGAGNSPLHF
CDR3 DNA: TGTGCCAGCAGCTTAAGCCGTGGAGGCGCAGGTAATTCACCCCTCCACTTT

D gene: TRBD1
clone size: few
CDR3 length: 20
V gene: TRBV7-8
J gene: TRBJ1-3
CDR3 protein: CASSLVTRQGARSSGNTIYF
CDR3 DNA: TGTGCCAGCAGCTTAGTGACTAGACAGGGCGCGAGAAGCTCTGGAAACACCATATATTTT

D gene: NA
clone size: NA
CDR3 length: 16
V gene: TRBV5-1
J gene: TRBJ2-3
CDR3 protein: CASSLGTASSTDTQYF
CDR3 DNA: TGCGCCAGCAGCTTAGGGACGGCCTCTAGCACAGATACGCAGTATTTT

D gene: NA
clone size: NA
CDR3 length: 14
V gene: TRBV19
J gene: TRBJ1-5
CDR3 protein: CASSTGPWGQPQHF
CDR3 DNA: TGTGCCAGTAGTACAGGGCCTTGGGGTCAGCCCCAGCATTTT

D gene: NA
clone size: NA
CDR3 length: 14
V gene: TRBV18
J gene: TRBJ1-5
CDR3 protein: CASSPSGGNQPQHF
CDR3 DNA: TGTGCCAGCTCACCGTCAGGGGGCAATCAGCCCCAGCATTTT

D gene: NA
clone size: NA
CDR3 length: 13
V gene: TRBV5-1
J gene: TRBJ2-7
CDR3 protein: CASSLYTSAEQYF
CDR3 DNA: TGCGCCAGCAGCTTGTACACTTCGGCCGAGCAGTACTTC

D gene: NA
clone size: NA
CDR3 length: 14
V gene: TRBV7-8
J gene: TRBJ1-1
CDR3 protein: CASSLTAAGGPAFF
CDR3 DNA: TGTGCCAGCAGCTTAACGGCGGCGGGGGGCCCAGCTTTCTTT

D gene: NA
clone size: NA
CDR3 length: 13
V gene: TRBV6-5
J gene: TRBJ2-7
CDR3 protein: CASSYVRSREQYF
CDR3 DNA: TGTGCCAGCAGTTACGTGAGGTCCCGCGAGCAGTACTTC

D gene: NA
clone size: once
CDR3 length: 17
V gene: TRBV5-4
J gene: TRBJ2-7
CDR3 protein: CASSLLNPKGSPYEQYF
CDR3 DNA: TGTGCCAGCAGTCTTCTTAACCCTAAGGGAAGCCCCTACGAGCAGTACTTC

D gene: NA
clone size: NA
CDR3 length: 12
V gene: TRBV13
J gene: TRBJ1-5
CDR3 protein: CASSLQNQPQHF
CDR3 DNA: TGTGCCAGCAGCTTGCAGAATCAGCCCCAGCATTTT

D gene: NA
clone size: few
CDR3 length: 13
V gene: TRBV7-9
J gene: TRBJ1-6
CDR3 protein: CASSPSRDSPLHF
CDR3 DNA: TGTGCCAGCAGCCCGTCGAGGGATTCACCCCTCCACTTT

D gene: TRBD2
clone size: NA
CDR3 length: 16
V gene: TRBV10-3
J gene: TRBJ2-1
CDR3 protein: CAISGLAGDPYNEQFF
CDR3 DNA: TGTGCCATCAGTGGCCTAGCGGGGGATCCCTACAATGAGCAGTTCTTC

D gene: NA
clone size: NA
CDR3 length: 13
V gene: TRBV19
J gene: TRBJ1-5
CDR3 protein: CASSYGGGQPQHF
CDR3 DNA: TGTGCCAGTAGTTACGGGGGAGGTCAGCCCCAGCATTTT

D gene: NA
clone size: few
CDR3 length: 13
V gene: TRBV19
J gene: TRBJ2-2
CDR3 protein: CATTTGATGELFF
CDR3 DNA: TGTGCCACCACGACAGGAGCAACCGGGGAGCTGTTTTTT

D gene: TRBD1
clone size: NA
CDR3 length: 16
V gene: TRBV19
J gene: TRBJ2-1
CDR3 protein: CASSIDRDRGPPGQFF
CDR3 DNA: TGTGCCAGTAGTATAGACCGGGACAGGGGGCCCCCGGGGCAGTTCTTC

D gene: TRBD1
clone size: once
CDR3 length: 15
V gene: TRBV18
J gene: TRBJ2-2
CDR3 protein: CASSTGTVNTGELFF
CDR3 DNA: TGTGCCAGCTCAACCGGGACAGTCAACACCGGGGAGCTGTTTTTT

D gene: TRBD1
clone size: NA
CDR3 length: 16
V gene: TRBV4-1
J gene: TRBJ1-2
CDR3 protein: CASSQNPGQLNYGYTF
CDR3 DNA: TGCGCCAGCAGCCAAAACCCGGGACAGCTTAACTATGGCTACACCTTC

D gene: TRBD1
clone size: NA
CDR3 length: 15
V gene: TRBV6-1
J gene: TRBJ1-5
CDR3 protein: CASSEVGTGDQPQHF
CDR3 DNA: TGTGCCAGCAGTGAAGTTGGGACAGGAGATCAGCCCCAGCATTTT

D gene: NA
clone size: NA
CDR3 length: 14
V gene: TRBV7-9
J gene: TRBJ2-5
CDR3 protein: CASSLGLAGGPQYF
CDR3 DNA: TGTGCCAGCAGCTTAGGACTAGCCGGGGGGCCCCAGTACTTC

D gene: TRBD1
clone size: NA
CDR3 length: 14
V gene: TRBV7-9
J gene: TRBJ2-7
CDR3 protein: CASSLATGGYEQYF
CDR3 DNA: TGTGCCAGCAGCTTAGCGACAGGGGGCTACGAGCAGTACTTC

D gene: NA
clone size: NA
CDR3 length: 14
V gene: TRBV19
J gene: TRBJ1-2
CDR3 protein: CASSILDSYYGYTF
CDR3 DNA: TGTGCCAGTAGTATATTAGACAGTTACTATGGCTACACCTTC

D gene: TRBD2
clone size: NA
CDR3 length: 16
V gene: TRBV18
J gene: TRBJ2-2
CDR3 protein: CASSPGLVRDTGELFF
CDR3 DNA: TGTGCCAGCTCACCTGGACTAGTCCGAGACACCGGGGAGCTGTTTTTT

D gene: NA
clone size: NA
CDR3 length: 15
V gene: TRBV19
J gene: TRBJ1-5
CDR3 protein: CASSISGTNNQPQHF
CDR3 DNA: TGTGCCAGTAGTATTTCAGGGACGAACAATCAGCCCCAGCATTTT

D gene: NA
clone size: NA
CDR3 length: 15
V gene: TRBV2
J gene: TRBJ1-4
CDR3 protein: CASRVGDQQGEKLFF
CDR3 DNA: TGTGCCAGCAGAGTTGGGGATCAGCAGGGTGAAAAACTGTTTTTT